Shown below are 8 T cell receptor beta chains from a single sample sequenced in a study of T cells in Graves' hyperthyroidism and ophthalmopathy. Authors of the study amplified TCR beta CDR3 regions from RNA transcripts. In the first-round RT-PCR of the TCR CDR3, the HTBI primer set was used. From the multiplex PCR reads, TCRdb called clonotypes with MiXCR, one entry per CDR3 protein. The table shows over 500,000 distinct CDR3 sequences, with about 16% occurring only once. Source material: blood. The receptor source for this set is a woman in her twenties or thirties with Graves' ophthalmopathy.

The sample holds one count of this clonotype. A much larger clone lies a single base off, so this may be a read error. The chain carries TRBV2 and TRBJ1-5, with TRBD1 as a possible D gene (5 bases). CDR1 is SNHLY, CDR2 FYNNEI, per germline. V gave up 7 bases and J gave up 7 bases, with 14 bases separating them. The CDR3 has 13 residues. Written as DNA, the CDR3 is TGTGCCAGCAAAGACGGGACCTACCAGCCCCAGCATTTT. It translates to CASKDGTYQPQHF.

This clonotype was detected ten times or more. The chain couples TRBV6-1 to TRBJ1-5; TRBD1 aligns across 11 bases. After removal of 4 bases from V and 2 bases from J, the junction contained 7 bases not matched to a gene. The CDR3 contains 17 residues. Germline CDR1 MNHNS, CDR2 SASEGT. The CDR3: CASSGGTGGWGNQPQHF. The CDR3 bases are TGTGCCAGCAGTGGCGGGACAGGGGGTTGGGGCAATCAGCCCCAGCATTTT.

The sample holds a few counts of this clonotype. This chain uses TRBV12-3 or TRBV12-4 with TRBJ2-7; TRBD1 aligns across 10 bases. J gave up 2 bases and V 6 bases, and 4 bases lay outside the gene matches. This CDR3 is 14 amino acids long. In DNA form, the CDR3 reads TGTGCCAGCAGGGGGGACAGGGGAACCTACGAGCAGTACTTC. Its protein is CASRGDRGTYEQYF.

The sample holds many counts of this clonotype. The gene calls are TRBV7-2 and TRBJ2-7; D possibly matches TRBD1 or TRBD2 (5 bases each). V was trimmed by 4 bases and J by 0 bases, leaving 13 bases between them. Per the germline V gene, CDR1 is SGHTA and CDR2 is FQGNSA. The CDR3 is made up of 15 amino acids. CDR3 protein: CASSSGRQGSYEQYF. The CDR3 coding sequence is TGTGCCAGCAGCTCGGGACGGCAAGGCTCCTACGAGCAGTACTTC.

CDR3 in DNA: TGTGCCAGTAGCCGGGACGGGACTAGAGGCACCGGGGAGCTGTTTTTT. Its translation is CASSRDGTRGTGELFF. This rearrangement joins TRBV19 to TRBJ2-2, with 8 bases fitting TRBD2. The CDR3 consists of 16 residues. Per the germline V gene, CDR1 is LNHDA and CDR2 is SQIVND (reference sequence). Trimming cost V 6 bases and J 4 bases; bases outside gene matches: 10.

The V gene is TRBV7-2, the J gene TRBJ1-4; the D is unclear. CDR1 and CDR2 from the germline V gene are SGHTA and FQGNSA. The V end lost 5 bases, the J end lost 6 bases, and 7 bases lay between the germline ends. This CDR3 is 12 amino acids long. The CDR3: CASSGIHEKLFF. The CDR3 DNA reads TGTGCCAGCAGCGGAATTCATGAAAAACTGTTTTTT.

The rearrangement links TRBV4-1 to TRBJ1-2, with D possibly TRBD1 on 5 matching bases. This CDR3 has 16 residues. Trimming removed 1 base from V and 4 bases from J, with 16 bases in between. Germline V gives CDR1 MGHRA, CDR2 YSYEKL. CDR3 DNA sequence: TGCGCCAGCAGCCAAGCCCGCGGGGACGGTAGCTATGGCTACACCTTC. It codes for CASSQARGDGSYGYTF.

This clonotype appeared many times. This sequence joins TRBV11-2 and TRBJ2-1; 14 bases map to TRBD2. CDR1 and CDR2 from the germline V gene are SGHAT and FQNNGV. Unmatched junction bases numbered 3, after V lost 2 bases and J lost 6 bases. The CDR3 runs 16 residues. The CDR3, as DNA: TGTGCCAGCAGCTTACTGGGACTAGCGGGAGTCAATGAGCAGTTCTTC. Translation gives CASSLLGLAGVNEQFF. The full variable domain, its missing parts supplied by reference TRBV11-2 and TRBJ2-1, is EAGVAQSPRYKIIEKRQSVAFWCNPISGHATLYWYQQILGQGPKLLIQFQNNGVVDDSQLPKDRFSAERLKGVDSTLKIQPAKLEDSAVYLCASSLLGLAGVNEQFFGPGTRLTVL.